Each of the 21 T cell receptor beta chains below was sequenced from the same sample in a study of blood T cell repertoires in COVID-19. Some clones are missing from TCRdb's copy, which holds only in-frame ones; the method was immunoSEQ multiplex PCR. The sample holds some 180,000 clones, more than 80% seen once. Sequencing was done on a sample of peripheral blood. These receptors all come from a woman aged 40 to 50 with COVID-19, enrolled during active disease.

The table lists this clone with a count of one. The J gene is TRBJ1-1, the V gene TRBV18; D is ambiguous. There are 12 residues in the CDR3. The germline V gene has CDR1 KGHSH and CDR2 LQKENI. V was cut by 3 bases and J by 4 bases, with 6 bases left in between. CDR3 loop: CASSPLPTEAFF. CDR3 coding DNA: TGTGCCAGCTCACCTCTCCCCACTGAAGCTTTCTTT. Complete variable domain (other parts from reference TRBV18 and TRBJ1-1): NAGVMQNPRHLVRRRGQEARLRCSPMKGHSHVYWYRQLPEEGLKFMVYLQKENIIDESGMPKERFSAEFPKEGPSILRIQQVVRGDSAAYFCASSPLPTEAFFGQGTRLTVV.

The sample holds one count of this clone. The V call is TRBV3-1 (or the pseudogene TRBV3-2), the J call TRBJ2-3, with TRBD2 matching over 14 bases. The germline V gene has CDR1 LGHDT and CDR2 YNNKEL (reference sequence). The CDR3 sequence is 17 residues long. The junction had 5 bases not matched to a gene; V was cut back by 1 base and J by 5 bases. The DNA of the CDR3 is TGTGCCAGCAGCCAAGCGGGACTAGCGGGAGTCAGAGATACGCAGTATTTT. It translates to CASSQAGLAGVRDTQYF.

This chain joins TRBV29-1 and TRBJ2-1; 8 bases align to TRBD1. Germline V gene data show CDR1 as SQVTM and CDR2 as ANQGSEA. CDR3 length: 13 residues. Trimming cost V 7 bases and J 8 bases; bases outside gene matches: 10. CDR3 coding DNA: TGCAGCGCCCTAGGGACAGGTGGGGATGAGCAGTTCTTC. Protein sequence: CSALGTGGDEQFF.

This clone was recorded once. The V and J genes are TRBV10-2 and TRBJ2-6, with 7 bases aligning to TRBD1. Germline values: CDR1 WSHSY, CDR2 SAAADI. V shed 6 bases, J shed 0 bases, and the junction held 5 bases outside the gene matches. The CDR3 runs to 16 residues. The CDR3 loop reads CASRAGDSSGANVLTF. The DNA for the CDR3 is TGCGCCAGCAGAGCTGGGGACAGCTCTGGGGCCAACGTCCTGACTTTC.

The rearrangement links TRBV27 to TRBJ1-1; 9 bases are shared with TRBD1. The germline CDR1 and CDR2 sequences are MNHEY and SMNVEV (reference sequence). V lost 7 bases to trimming and J lost 3 bases; unmatched junction nucleotides: 6. The CDR3 is 14 amino acids. This chain's CDR3 is CASKGQGRYTEAFF. The CDR3 DNA reads TGTGCCAGCAAAGGACAGGGGAGATACACTGAAGCTTTCTTT.

The chain links TRBV2 to TRBJ2-1, with D perhaps TRBD1 (6 bases). The CDR3 totals 14 residues. Germline CDR1 and CDR2: SNHLY and FYNNEI. Trimming cost V 6 bases and J 0 bases, with 9 bases left between them. The CDR3 loop reads CASSTGSSYNEQFF. CDR3 coding DNA: TGTGCCAGCAGCACAGGGAGCTCCTACAATGAGCAGTTCTTC.

The gene calls are TRBV10-3 and TRBJ2-5; 11 bases line up with TRBD1. J lost 2 bases, V lost 7 bases, and 9 bases had no gene match. The V gene's germline CDR1 is ENHRY and CDR2 SYGVKD. CDR3 length equals 16 residues. The CDR3 DNA is TGTGCCATCAATAACGCCGGGACAGGGGGACAAGAGACCCAGTACTTC. It encodes CAINNAGTGGQETQYF.

This clone was picked up many times. CDR3 sequence (DNA): TGTGCCAGTAGTGTCAGTCAAAGCTCCTACAATGAGCAGTTCTTC. Residues: CASSVSQSSYNEQFF. This chain links TRBV19 with TRBJ2-1, with D unresolved. CDR1 is LNHDA, CDR2 SQIVND, per germline (reference sequence). This CDR3 has 15 amino acids. Trimming shortened V by 5 bases and J by 0 bases, and 11 bases separated the two germline ends.

DNA of the CDR3: TGTGCCAGCGCGCGACAGGGATTCCTTTATGGCTACACCTTC. Translation gives CASARQGFLYGYTF. This chain uses TRBV27 with TRBJ1-2; 7 bases are shared with TRBD1. V lost 8 bases, J lost 5 bases, and 11 bases stayed unmatched. Germline V lookup: CDR1 MNHEY, CDR2 SMNVEV (reference sequence). The CDR3 sequence is 14 residues long.

The rearrangement joins TRBV3-1 (or the pseudogene TRBV3-2) to TRBJ1-2, with TRBD1 matching 8 bases. There are 17 residues in the CDR3. The ends lost 4 bases at V and 3 bases at J; junction bases unmatched: 13. Per germline, CDR1 LGHDT and CDR2 YNNKEL (reference sequence). CDR3 sequence reads: CASSPFLGTGGHYGYTF. DNA for the CDR3: TGTGCCAGCAGCCCATTCCTTGGGACAGGAGGACACTATGGCTACACCTTC.

The sample holds many counts of this clone. This chain connects TRBV19 to TRBJ2-1, with 9 bases aligning to TRBD2. CDR1 LNHDA and CDR2 SQIVND come from the germline V gene (reference sequence). The CDR3 loop spans 14 amino acids. With 3 bases clipped from V and 7 bases from J, the junction kept 4 bases outside the gene matches. The DNA of the CDR3 is TGTGCCAGTAGTATTACGGCGGGAGGGAATGAGCAGTTCTTC. This encodes CASSITAGGNEQFF.

The chain recombines TRBV5-6 with TRBJ1-2; D unresolved. V gave up 0 bases and J gave up 0 bases, with 9 bases separating them. Germline V gene sequence: CDR1 SGHDT, CDR2 YYEEEE. The CDR3 runs to 15 residues. The chain's CDR3 is CASSLDWRPNYGYTF. The DNA for the CDR3 is TGTGCCAGCAGCTTGGATTGGAGACCTAACTATGGCTACACCTTC.

The CDR3 is CASSRTGMAKNIQYF. CDR3 nucleotide sequence: TGTGCCAGTAGTCGGACAGGGATGGCCAAAAACATTCAGTACTTC. The chain combines TRBV19 with TRBJ2-4, with TRBD1 identical over 8 bases. Germline values: CDR1 LNHDA, CDR2 SQIVND (reference sequence). There are 15 residues in the CDR3. V was pared by 5 bases and J by 1 base, with 4 bases of the junction left unmatched.

This chain joins TRBV30 and TRBJ1-6; 7 bases align to TRBD1. Germline loops: CDR1 GTSNPN, CDR2 SVGIG (reference sequence). There are 12 residues in the CDR3. The V segment lost 5 bases and the J segment 10 bases; nucleotides outside the gene matches: 5. In DNA, the CDR3 is TGTGCCTGGCAGGGGGATATGTCACCCCTCCACTTT. Translated, it gives CAWQGDMSPLHF. Based on the CDR3 plus reference TRBV30 and TRBJ1-6, the full variable domain is SQTIHQWPATLVQPVGSPLSLECTVEGTSNPNLYWYRQAAGRGLQLLFYSVGIGQISSEVPQNLSASRPQDRQFILSSKKLLLSDSGFYLCAWQGDMSPLHFGNGTRLTVT.

The chain uses TRBV4-1 and TRBJ2-2; D might be TRBD2 (5 bases). This CDR3 comprises 16 residues. The germline V gene has CDR1 MGHRA and CDR2 YSYEKL. Between the trimmed V and J ends, which lost 3 bases and 3 bases, there was a span of 14 bases. This chain's CDR3 is CASSHPTGIDTGELFF. The CDR3 coding sequence is TGCGCCAGCAGCCACCCTACGGGGATTGACACCGGGGAGCTGTTTTTT.

The V and J genes are TRBV19 and TRBJ2-2, with D possibly matching TRBD1 (5 bases). V was trimmed by 6 bases and J by 2 bases, leaving 10 bases between them. The length of the CDR3 is 14 residues. Germline V gene data show CDR1 as LNHDA and CDR2 as SQIVND (reference sequence). CDR3 DNA: TGTGCCAGTAGCCCTCAGGGAAACACCGGGGAGCTGTTTTTT. This gives the protein CASSPQGNTGELFF.

The chain employs TRBV2 and TRBJ1-2, with D perhaps TRBD1 (6 bases). Germline CDR1 reads SNHLY; CDR2 reads FYNNEI. The CDR3 consists of 15 residues. Between the trimmed V and J ends, which lost 4 bases and 4 bases, there was a span of 16 bases. The CDR3 DNA reads TGTGCCAGCAGTGTCCCCAGGGGTCATGCCTATGGCTACACCTTC. Translating it yields CASSVPRGHAYGYTF.

The chain recombines TRBV7-9 with TRBJ2-1, with a possible D match to TRBD2 (8 bases). CDR3 size: 14 residues. Per germline, CDR1 SEHNR and CDR2 FQNEAQ (reference sequence). CDR3 nucleotide sequence: TGTGCGGTTTCGAGCGGGATAGCGGGACAGGAGCAGTTCTTC. Translated: CAVSSGIAGQEQFF. Full variable domain (missing parts from reference TRBV7-9 and TRBJ2-1): DTGVSQNPRHKITKRGQNVTFRCDPISEHNRLYWYRQTLGQGPEFLTYFQNEAQLEKSRLLSDRFSAERPKGSFSTLEIQRTEQGDSAMYLCAVSSGIAGQEQFFGPGTRLTVL.

The V gene is TRBV7-2, the J gene TRBJ2-1, with a weak D call TRBD2 (5 bases). V gave up 7 bases and J gave up 2 bases, with 12 bases separating them. Germline-derived CDR1 and CDR2 are SGHTA and FQGNSA. The length of the CDR3 is 14 residues. In DNA form, the CDR3 reads TGTGCCAGCAAAATGCCCGGGGCCTACAATGAGCAGTTCTTC. Amino acid sequence: CASKMPGAYNEQFF.

The genes are TRBV6-5 and TRBJ2-5; D is possibly TRBD2 (6 bases). The CDR3 sequence is 14 residues long. CDR1 and CDR2 (germline): MNHEY, SVGAGI. The V end was cut by 6 bases, the J end by 2 bases, with 13 bases between. Here the CDR3 reads CASRRIAVQETQYF. CDR3 sequence (DNA): TGTGCCAGCAGGAGGATAGCGGTTCAAGAGACCCAGTACTTC.

In this sample, this clone turned up once. The V gene is TRBV7-9, the J gene TRBJ2-3; 13 nucleotides align to TRBD2. Germline assignment: CDR1 SEHNR and CDR2 FQNEAQ (reference sequence). The CDR3 contains 17 residues. V shed 6 bases, J shed 4 bases, and the junction held 10 bases outside the gene matches. The CDR3 is CASRIFGLAGVADTQYF. CDR3 coding DNA: TGTGCCAGCAGAATATTCGGACTAGCGGGAGTGGCAGATACGCAGTATTTT.